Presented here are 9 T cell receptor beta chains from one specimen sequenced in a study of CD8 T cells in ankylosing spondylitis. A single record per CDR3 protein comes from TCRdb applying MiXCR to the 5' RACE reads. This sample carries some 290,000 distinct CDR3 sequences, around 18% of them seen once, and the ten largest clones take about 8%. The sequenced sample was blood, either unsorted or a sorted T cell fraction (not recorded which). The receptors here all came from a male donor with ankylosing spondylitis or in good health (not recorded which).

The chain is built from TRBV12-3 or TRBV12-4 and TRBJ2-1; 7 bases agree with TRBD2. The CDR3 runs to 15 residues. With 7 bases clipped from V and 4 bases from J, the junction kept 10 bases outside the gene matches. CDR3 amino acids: CASTGGGAPYNEQFF. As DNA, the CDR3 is TGTGCCAGCACCGGCGGGGGAGCCCCTTACAATGAGCAGTTCTTC.

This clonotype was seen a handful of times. In DNA form, the CDR3 reads TGCGCCAGCAGCTTGGCCCCACGGGGGGCTGGACAGCCCCAGCATTTT. Its translation: CASSLAPRGAGQPQHF. This chain joins TRBV5-1 and TRBJ1-5; tentatively, D is TRBD1 (6 bases). The CDR3 runs to 16 residues. Germline loops: CDR1 SGHRS, CDR2 YFSETQ. Trimming pared 0 bases from V and 7 bases from J, leaving 17 bases between.

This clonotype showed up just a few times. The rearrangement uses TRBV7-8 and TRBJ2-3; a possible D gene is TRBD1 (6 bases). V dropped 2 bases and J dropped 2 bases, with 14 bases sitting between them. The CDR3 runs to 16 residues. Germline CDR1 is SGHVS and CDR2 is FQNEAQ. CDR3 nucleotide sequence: TGTGCCAGCAGCTTAACCCCGGACAGCTACACAGATACGCAGTATTTT. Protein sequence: CASSLTPDSYTDTQYF.

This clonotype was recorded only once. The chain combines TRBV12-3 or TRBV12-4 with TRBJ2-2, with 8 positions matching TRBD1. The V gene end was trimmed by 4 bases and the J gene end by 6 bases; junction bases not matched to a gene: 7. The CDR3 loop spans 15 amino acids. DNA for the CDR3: TGTGCCAGCAGTTCCTCGGGACAGGTGTCCGGGGAGCTGTTTTTT. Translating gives CASSSSGQVSGELFF.

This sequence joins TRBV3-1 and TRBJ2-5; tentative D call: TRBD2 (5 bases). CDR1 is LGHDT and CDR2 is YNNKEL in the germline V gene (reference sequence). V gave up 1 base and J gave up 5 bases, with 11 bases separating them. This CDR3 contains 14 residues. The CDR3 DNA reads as TGTGCCAGCAGCCAAGTTGAGGGATGGGAGACCCAGTACTTC. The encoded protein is CASSQVEGWETQYF.

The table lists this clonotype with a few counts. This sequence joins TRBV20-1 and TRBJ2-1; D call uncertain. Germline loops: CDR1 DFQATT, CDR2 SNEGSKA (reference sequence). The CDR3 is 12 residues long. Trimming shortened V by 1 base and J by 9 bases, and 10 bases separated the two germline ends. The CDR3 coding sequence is TGCAGTGCTAGAGGAGTGCCGAGTGAGCAGTTCTTC. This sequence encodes CSARGVPSEQFF.

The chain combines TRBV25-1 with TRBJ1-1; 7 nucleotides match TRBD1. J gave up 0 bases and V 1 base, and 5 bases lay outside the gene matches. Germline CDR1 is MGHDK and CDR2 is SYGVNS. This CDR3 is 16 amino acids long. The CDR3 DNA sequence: TGTGCCAGCAGTGAATCCCCACAGGGGATGAACACTGAAGCTTTCTTT. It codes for CASSESPQGMNTEAFF.

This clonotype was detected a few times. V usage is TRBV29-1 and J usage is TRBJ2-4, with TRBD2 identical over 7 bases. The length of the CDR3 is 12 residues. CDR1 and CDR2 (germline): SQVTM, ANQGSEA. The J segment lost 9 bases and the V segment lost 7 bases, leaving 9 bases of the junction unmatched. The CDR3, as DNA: TGCAGCGCGACCACTAGCGAAATCATTCAGTACTTC. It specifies CSATTSEIIQYF.

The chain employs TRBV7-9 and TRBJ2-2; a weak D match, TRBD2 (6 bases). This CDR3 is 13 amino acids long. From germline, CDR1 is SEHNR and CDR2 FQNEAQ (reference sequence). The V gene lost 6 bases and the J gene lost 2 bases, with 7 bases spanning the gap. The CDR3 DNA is TGTGCCAGCAGGGGAGGTAACACCGGGGAGCTGTTTTTT. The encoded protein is CASRGGNTGELFF.